Each of the 5 T cell receptor beta chains below was sequenced from the same sample in a study of T cell changes during pregnancy in multiple sclerosis (dated by TCRdb to about 2019). The protocol used for the library was the immunoSEQ multiplex PCR assay. As stored in TCRdb, this immuneACCESS dataset retains in-frame rearrangements with V and J assigned. A fraction of the clones does not appear; measured against another copy, unresolved V genes explain less than half of the discrepancy, and the remainder lacks a known reason. Counted in this sample were 80,000 to 95,000 clones; just under 95% of them appeared once. The ten largest clones take up roughly 1.4% of the sample. The source material was peripheral blood, sampled in the third trimester of pregnancy. The receptors come from a female donor in good health, enrolled as a control in a pregnancy study.

The chain joins TRBV4-1 to TRBJ2-1; D remains unclear. V shed 4 bases and J shed 2 bases, with 18 bases lying between them. The CDR3 totals 17 residues. Germline CDR1 reads MGHRA; CDR2 reads YSYEKL. In nucleotides, the CDR3 is TGCGCCAGCAGCCCGACGCCTACAGATCGAGCCTACAATGAGCAGTTCTTC. This sequence encodes CASSPTPTDRAYNEQFF.

This clone was picked up one time. The chain combines TRBV7-9 with TRBJ2-4; 9 bases match TRBD1. The CDR3 has 14 residues. The V gene end was trimmed by 4 bases and the J gene end by 8 bases; junction bases not matched to a gene: 6. The germline gives CDR1 SEHNR, CDR2 FQNEAQ (reference sequence). The CDR3 loop is CASSSDRGADIQYF. CDR3 in DNA: TGTGCCAGCAGCTCCGACAGGGGGGCCGACATTCAGTACTTC.

CDR3 region: CAWSVSNTEAFF. DNA of the CDR3: TGTGCCTGGAGTGTATCTAACACTGAAGCTTTCTTT. This chain links TRBV30 with TRBJ1-1, with no clear D. CDR3 length equals 12 residues. CDR1 and CDR2 (germline): GTSNPN, SVGIG (reference sequence). V lost 0 bases and J 2 bases, leaving 4 bases between the germline ends.

V usage is TRBV28 and J usage is TRBJ2-3; 10 bases align to TRBD2. This CDR3 is 15 amino acids long. V dropped 5 bases and J dropped 4; count of bases not matched to a gene: 6. The germline V gene has CDR1 MDHEN and CDR2 SYDVKM. The CDR3 DNA follows: TGTGCCAGCAGTCGGAGCGGGAGGGGGCCAGATACGCAGTATTTT. This codes for CASSRSGRGPDTQYF.

As DNA, the CDR3 is TGTGCCAGCAGTCCTGACAGGGGAGGTGAAAAACTGTTTTTT. Encoded protein: CASSPDRGGEKLFF. The V and J genes are TRBV6-5 and TRBJ1-4, with 8 bases identical to TRBD1. CDR3 length: 14 amino acids. V dropped 5 bases and J dropped 7; count of bases not matched to a gene: 6. Per germline, CDR1 MNHEY and CDR2 SVGAGI.